What follows is one T cell receptor (beta chain) and its context. The target antigen is unknown. Semi-nested PCR with Nested Universal Primer A followed constant-region reverse priming of full-length variable regions. TCRdb ran MiXCR on the 5' RACE reads and lists one entry per CDR3 protein. Here the sample spans 45,000 to 70,000 distinct CDR3 sequences, more than 25% being singletons. General observations from the study: The larger cohort examined one V-J beta rearrangement, not whole repertoires.

Germline CDR1 and CDR2: SGHRS and YFSETQ. V was trimmed by 2 bases and J by 2 bases, leaving 8 bases between them. This CDR3 contains 14 residues. Material for sequencing was tumor-infiltrating memory CD4+ T cells sorted from the breast tumor. Documented subset: memory CD4+ T cells, CD4+CD45RO+CD25-. The chain is built from TRBV5-1 and TRBJ2-1; the D gene is possibly TRBD2 (7 bases). The origin of this receptor is a female donor with breast cancer. CDR3: CASSFGGPYNEQFF. The DNA of the CDR3 is TGCGCCAGCAGCTTCGGGGGGCCCTACAATGAGCAGTTCTTC.